This T cell receptor (beta chain) emerged from a study of T cell repertoires in cytomegalovirus infection. MiXCR was run by TCRdb on the reads, yielding one entry per CDR3 protein. The profile shows about 400,000 distinct CDR3 sequences, less than 20% of them singletons. Regarding the study as a whole: The ex vivo response was dominated by HLA-C-restricted CMV-specific TCR beta clonotypes.

Trimming left V 2 bases short and J 7 bases short, with 8 bases between. The CDR3 consists of 13 residues. Germline loops: CDR1 MNHNY, CDR2 SVGAGI (reference sequence). As concerns this clonotype: The antigen remains undetermined.

The origin of this receptor is a human donor in good health (CMV status not recorded). Some clones in this sample may be carry-over from other donors' samples. The material sequenced was PBMCs. This rearrangement joins TRBV6-6 to TRBJ1-4; no firm D call. CDR3 DNA: TGTGCCAGCAGTTACGCTCGAGTTGAAAAACTGTTTTTT. This gives the protein CASSYARVEKLFF.